This T cell receptor beta chain stems from a study of shared clonotypes between healthy human individuals. Naive CD8 cells lacked CD45RO and underwent positive selection for CCR7, leaving out terminally differentiated effector memory CD45RA+ cells. This CDR3 region has 14 residues. Germline CDR1 reads MNHNY; CDR2 reads SVGAGI (reference sequence). V dropped 5 bases and J dropped 1 base, with 11 bases sitting between them. Generated by immunoSEQ multiplex PCR, the TCRdb table keeps only in-frame clones and is missing some. Of hundreds of thousands of clones listed, 90% to 98% were seen once; the top ten hold less than 0.25%. General study findings and limits: What limited the represented genetic and exposure-history diversity was the small number of donors.

Notes on this clone: Its antigen remains unidentified.

Sample: naive CD8+ T cells sorted from blood. The source is a man aged 30 to 39 in good health. The genes are TRBV6-6 and TRBJ2-5, with D possibly TRBD1 on 6 matching bases. CDR3 sequence (DNA): TGTGCCAGCAGTCGTAGGGACATCCAAGAGACCCAGTACTTC. Translating gives CASSRRDIQETQYF.